The clone carrying this T cell receptor (beta chain) appeared a few times. As yet, its antigen is unknown. V shed 4 bases and J shed 0 bases, with 11 bases lying between them. Germline V lookup: CDR1 SGDLS, CDR2 YYNGEE. The CDR3 totals 15 residues. This sample is part of a study of response to subunit inactivated influenza vaccine. Study-level findings and limits: Each seasonal influenza vaccination, the authors suggested, recruits few new T cells.

TCRdb itself ran the RT-PCR reads through MiXCR, one entry per CDR3 protein. The table lists 150,000 to 200,000 distinct CDR3 sequences, around 9% of them singletons. Sample: non-naive T cells sorted from PBMCs, taken on the day of vaccination. The clonotype originates from a man aged 50 or older who received an inactivated influenza vaccine. This chain connects TRBV9 to TRBJ1-3; possible D gene TRBD1, 6 bases. The CDR3 loop reads CASSPTGSSGNTIYF. The CDR3 DNA is TGTGCCAGCAGCCCTACAGGGAGCTCTGGAAACACCATATATTTT.